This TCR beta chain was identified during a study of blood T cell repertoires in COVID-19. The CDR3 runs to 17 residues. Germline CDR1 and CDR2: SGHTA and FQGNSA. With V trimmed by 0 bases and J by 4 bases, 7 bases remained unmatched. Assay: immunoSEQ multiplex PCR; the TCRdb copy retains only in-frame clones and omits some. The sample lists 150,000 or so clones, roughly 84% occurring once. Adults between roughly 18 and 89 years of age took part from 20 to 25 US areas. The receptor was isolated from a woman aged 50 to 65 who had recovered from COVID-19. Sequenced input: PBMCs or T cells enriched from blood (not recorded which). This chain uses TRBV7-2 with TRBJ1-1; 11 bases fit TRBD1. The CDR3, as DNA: TGTGCCAGCAGCTTAGCCGGGACAGGGGGGGGTGGCACTGAAGCTTTCTTT. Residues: CASSLAGTGGGGTEAFF.